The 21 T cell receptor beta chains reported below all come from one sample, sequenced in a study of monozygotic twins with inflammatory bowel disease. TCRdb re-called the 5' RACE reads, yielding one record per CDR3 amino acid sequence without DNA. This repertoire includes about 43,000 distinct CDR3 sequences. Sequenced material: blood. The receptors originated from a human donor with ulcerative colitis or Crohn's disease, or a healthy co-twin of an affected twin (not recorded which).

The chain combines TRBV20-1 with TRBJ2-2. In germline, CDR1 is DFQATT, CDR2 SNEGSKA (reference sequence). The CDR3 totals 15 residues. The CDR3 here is CSAPTGGANTGELFF.

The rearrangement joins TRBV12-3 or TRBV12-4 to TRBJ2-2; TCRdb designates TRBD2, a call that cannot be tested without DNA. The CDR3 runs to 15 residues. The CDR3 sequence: CASRGLAWNTGELFF.

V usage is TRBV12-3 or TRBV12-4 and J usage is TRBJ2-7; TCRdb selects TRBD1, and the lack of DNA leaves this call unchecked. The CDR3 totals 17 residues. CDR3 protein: CASSTRQGLVGSYEQYF.

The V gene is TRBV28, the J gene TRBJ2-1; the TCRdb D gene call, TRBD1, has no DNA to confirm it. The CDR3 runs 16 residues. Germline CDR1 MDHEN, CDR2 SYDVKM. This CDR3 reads CASSPQGASSYNEQFF. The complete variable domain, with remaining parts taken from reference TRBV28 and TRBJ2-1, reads DVKVTQSSRYLVKRTGEKVFLECVQDMDHENMFWYRQDPGLGLRLIYFSYDVKMKEKGDIPEGYSVSREKKERFSLILESASTNQTSMYLCASSPQGASSYNEQFFGPGTRLTVL.

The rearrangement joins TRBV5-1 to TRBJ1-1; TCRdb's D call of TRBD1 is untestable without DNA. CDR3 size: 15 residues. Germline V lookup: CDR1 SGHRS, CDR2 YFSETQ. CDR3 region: CASSLEGRAGTEAFF.

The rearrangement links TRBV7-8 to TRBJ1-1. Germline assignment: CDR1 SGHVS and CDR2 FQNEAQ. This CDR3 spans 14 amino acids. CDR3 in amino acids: CASSLGILNTEAFF.

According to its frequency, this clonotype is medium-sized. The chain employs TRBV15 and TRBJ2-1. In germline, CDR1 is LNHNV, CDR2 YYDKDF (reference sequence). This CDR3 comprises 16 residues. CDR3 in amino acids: CATSRDYGRVSNEQFF. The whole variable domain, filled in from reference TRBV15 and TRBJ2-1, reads DAMVIQNPRYQVTQFGKPVTLSCSQTLNHNVMYWYQQKSSQAPKLLFHYYDKDFNNEADTPDNFQSRRPNTSFCFLDIRSPGLGDTAMYLCATSRDYGRVSNEQFFGPGTRLTVL.

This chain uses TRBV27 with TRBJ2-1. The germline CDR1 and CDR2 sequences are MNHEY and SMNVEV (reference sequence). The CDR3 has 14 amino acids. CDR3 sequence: CASSLGSTSNEQFF.

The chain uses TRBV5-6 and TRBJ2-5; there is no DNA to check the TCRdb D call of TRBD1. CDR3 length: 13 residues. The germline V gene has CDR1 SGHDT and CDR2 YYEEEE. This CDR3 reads CASSLGGQETHYF.

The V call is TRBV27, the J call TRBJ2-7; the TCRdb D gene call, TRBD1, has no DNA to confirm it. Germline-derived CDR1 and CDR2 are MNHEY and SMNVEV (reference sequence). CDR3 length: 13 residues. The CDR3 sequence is CASSPQPRGEQYF.

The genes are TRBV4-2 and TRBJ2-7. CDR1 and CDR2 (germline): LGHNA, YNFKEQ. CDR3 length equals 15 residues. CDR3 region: CASSLESTVGKRQYF.

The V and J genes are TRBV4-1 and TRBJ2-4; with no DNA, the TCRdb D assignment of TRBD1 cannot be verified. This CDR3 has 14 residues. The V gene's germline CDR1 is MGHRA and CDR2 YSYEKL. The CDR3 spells CASSQQQGLNMQYF.

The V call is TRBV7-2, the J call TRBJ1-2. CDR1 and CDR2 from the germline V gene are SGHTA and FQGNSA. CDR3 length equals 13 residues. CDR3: CASSSMGGQGYTF.

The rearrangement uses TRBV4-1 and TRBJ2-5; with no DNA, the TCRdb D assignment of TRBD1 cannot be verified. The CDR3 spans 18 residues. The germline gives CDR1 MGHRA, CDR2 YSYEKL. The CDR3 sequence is CASSPSLFVGPRQETQYF.

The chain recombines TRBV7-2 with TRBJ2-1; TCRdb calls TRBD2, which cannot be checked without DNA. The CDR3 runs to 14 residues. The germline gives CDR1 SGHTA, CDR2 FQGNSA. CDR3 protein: CASSLGLAGDFPFF.

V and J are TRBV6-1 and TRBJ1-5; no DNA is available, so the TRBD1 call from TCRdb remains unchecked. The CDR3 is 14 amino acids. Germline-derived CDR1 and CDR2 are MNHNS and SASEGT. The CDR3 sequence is CASCPGGSNQPQHF.

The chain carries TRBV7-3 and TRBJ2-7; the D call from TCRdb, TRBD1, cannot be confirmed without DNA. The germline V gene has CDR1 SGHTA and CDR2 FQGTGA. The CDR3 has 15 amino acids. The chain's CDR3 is CASSLGPGQTYEQYF.

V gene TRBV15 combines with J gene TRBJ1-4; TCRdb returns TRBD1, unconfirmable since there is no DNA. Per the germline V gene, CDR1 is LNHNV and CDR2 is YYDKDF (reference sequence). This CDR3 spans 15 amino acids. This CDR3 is CATSGAVGTNEKLFF.

This CDR3 reads CASSPKYTHGYNEQFF. The chain combines TRBV7-9 with TRBJ2-1. Germline assignment: CDR1 SEHNR and CDR2 FQNEAQ (reference sequence). This CDR3 contains 16 residues.

This CDR3 reads CASSPTSISDTQYF. The chain uses TRBV7-7 and TRBJ2-3; TCRdb lists TRBD2, though no DNA is available to test this call. Germline V gene sequence: CDR1 SSHAT, CDR2 FNYEAQ (reference sequence). CDR3 length: 14 amino acids. The full variable domain, its missing parts supplied by reference TRBV7-7 and TRBJ2-3, is GAGVSQSPRYKVTKRGQDVTLRCDPISSHATLYWYQQALGQGPEFLTYFNYEAQPDKSGLPSDRFSAERPEGSISTLTIQRTEQRDSAMYRCASSPTSISDTQYFGPGTRLTVL.

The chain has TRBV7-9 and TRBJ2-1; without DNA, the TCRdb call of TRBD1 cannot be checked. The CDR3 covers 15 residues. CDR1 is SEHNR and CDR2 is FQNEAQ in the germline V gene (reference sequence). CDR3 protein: CASSSRGSSYNEQFF.